These T cell receptor beta chains were read from a single sample in a study of T cell changes during pregnancy in multiple sclerosis. Method: immunoSEQ multiplex PCR; TCRdb's copy keeps in-frame clones and lacks some. This table has roughly 84,000 clones, just over 90% appearing once. The sample was peripheral blood, taken in the third trimester of pregnancy. These receptors all come from a female donor in good health, enrolled as a control in a pregnancy study. The CDR3 runs from the conserved cysteine through the conserved F or W. D genes are given only for firm matches. The size entry is marked missing in some rows and otherwise reads once, few, many or a size class.

cdr3_length clone_size j_call v_call d_call cdr3_nt cdr3_aa
11 few TRBJ1-1 TRBV18 - TGTGCCAGCTCTCCTAACACTGAAGCTTTCTTT CASSPNTEAFF
15 - TRBJ2-3 TRBV7-8 TRBD2 TGTGCCAGCAGCTTATCTGGCGGGAGAAGTGATACGCAGTATTTT CASSLSGGRSDTQYF
15 - TRBJ1-3 TRBV7-6 TRBD1 TGTGCCAGCAGCTTAGGACAGGGGTTCGGAAACACCATATATTTT CASSLGQGFGNTIYF
17 - TRBJ2-2 TRBV5-8 - TGTGCCAGCAGCTTGGCGCGCCTAGCGACGAACACCGGGGAGCTGTTTTTT CASSLARLATNTGELFF
12 - TRBJ2-7 TRBV5-1 - TGCGCCAGCTGGACGGGGTTCTACGAGCAGTACTTC CASWTGFYEQYF
19 - TRBJ1-5 TRBV7-8 - TGTGCCAGCAGCTTAGAGGGCCCCACCACAGTTAGGGGGTCGAAGCCCCAGCATTTT CASSLEGPTTVRGSKPQHF
15 - TRBJ1-5 TRBV10-3 TRBD1 TGTGCCATCAGTGATGACAGGGGGCAAAGGCAGCCCCAGCATTTT CAISDDRGQRQPQHF
15 - TRBJ2-1 TRBV4-2 TRBD1 TGTGCCAGCAGCCAGACAGGGAGCTCCTACAATGAGCAGTTCTTC CASSQTGSSYNEQFF
15 - TRBJ1-2 TRBV6-1 TRBD1 TGTGCCAGCAGTTCACCGGACAGGACTAACTATGGCTACACCTTC CASSSPDRTNYGYTF
14 - TRBJ2-3 TRBV27 - TGTGCCAGCAGGTACGGAGGGGGCACAGATACGCAGTATTTT CASRYGGGTDTQYF
16 - TRBJ1-2 TRBV28 - TGTGCCAGCAGTTTGGCGGGCGGGTCAGCTAACTATGGCTACACCTTC CASSLAGGSANYGYTF
15 - TRBJ2-7 TRBV2 - TGTGCCAGCGTAGACAGGTTAGGGAGCTCCTACGAGCAGTACTTC CASVDRLGSSYEQYF
19 - TRBJ2-3 TRBV28 TRBD1 TGTGCCAGCAGTTTATGGGGACAGGGGGCGCAGGGTCCCACAGATACGCAGTATTTT CASSLWGQGAQGPTDTQYF
12 - TRBJ2-2 TRBV5-4 - TGTGCCAGCCTAGGGGGGGCCGGGGAGCTGTTTTTT CASLGGAGELFF
18 - TRBJ2-2 TRBV21-1 - TGTGCCAGCAGCAAGACAAGTGGGGGGGACCCGAACACCGGGGAGCTGTTTTTT CASSKTSGGDPNTGELFF
15 - TRBJ2-2 TRBV5-1 - TGCGCCAGCAGCTTGGGCGGGGGCTCCGCCGGGGAGCTGTTTTTT CASSLGGGSAGELFF
19 - TRBJ2-4 TRBV15 TRBD1 TGTGCCACCAGCAGAGGGACGGGGACAGGGGTCGCGGCGTCCGGGGTTCAGTACTTC CATSRGTGTGVAASGVQYF
15 - TRBJ1-1 TRBV7-9 TRBD1 TGTGCCAGCAACCAACCTACTACAGGGGACGCTGAAGCTTTCTTT CASNQPTTGDAEAFF
14 - TRBJ2-7 TRBV28 - TGTGCCAGCACAGCGGCGGGGACTTACTACGAGCAGTACTTC CASTAAGTYYEQYF
13 - TRBJ1-5 TRBV5-1 - TGCGCCAGCAGCGTAAAGGGGGATCAGCCCCAGCATTTT CASSVKGDQPQHF
15 - TRBJ2-7 TRBV6-1 TRBD2 TGTGCCAGCGGGCGGGGGGGCCCCACAGGATACGAGCAGTACTTC CASGRGGPTGYEQYF
14 - TRBJ1-5 TRBV2 - TGTGCCAGCAGCCCAGAGGGTGGCAATCAGCCCCAGCATTTT CASSPEGGNQPQHF
14 - TRBJ2-7 TRBV27 TRBD2 TGTGCCAGCAGACCAGCGGGAGGGCCCTACGAGCAGTACTTC CASRPAGGPYEQYF